Presented here are 14 T cell receptor beta chains from one specimen sequenced in a study of shared clonotypes between healthy human individuals. Data came from immunoSEQ multiplex PCR; TCRdb stores just in-frame clones and leaves some out. The data show about 490,000 clones, approximately 80% seen once. Input material: PBMCs. These receptors were taken from a middle-aged woman in good health. Some clones in this sample may be carry-over from other donors' samples.

As regards this clone: With only one base between it and a far larger clone, this is likely a read error. The rearrangement links TRBV2 to TRBJ1-5, with TRBD1 matching over 7 bases. This CDR3 spans 15 amino acids. J gave up 6 bases and V 4 bases, and 9 bases lay outside the gene matches. Germline loops: CDR1 SNHLY, CDR2 FYNNEI. CDR3 in amino acids: CASSGDVGGLQPQHF. CDR3 coding DNA: TGTGCCAGCAGTGGGGACGTAGGGGGCCTTCAGCCCCAGCATTTT.

This clone was counted a single time. This chain joins TRBV7-3 and TRBJ2-2, with 12 bases aligning to TRBD2. The J segment lost 6 bases and the V segment lost 5 bases, leaving 7 bases of the junction unmatched. Germline V gives CDR1 SGHTA, CDR2 FQGTGA. The CDR3 has 16 residues. CDR3 amino acids: CASSVASGRASGELFF. CDR3 bases: TGTGCCAGCAGCGTAGCTAGCGGGAGGGCCTCCGGGGAGCTGTTTTTT.

This chain links TRBV2 with TRBJ1-5; D possibly corresponds to TRBD1 (6 bases). Germline lookup yields CDR1 SNHLY and CDR2 FYNNEI. Trimming took 4 bases from V and 6 from J, leaving 13 bases between them. The CDR3 is 14 residues long. CDR3 sequence: CASSAVRGAQPQHF. DNA for the CDR3: TGTGCCAGCAGTGCCGTTAGGGGGGCTCAGCCCCAGCATTTT.

V is TRBV25-1 and J is TRBJ2-1; the D gene is possibly TRBD2 (6 bases). Per germline, CDR1 MGHDK and CDR2 SYGVNS. V was trimmed by 4 bases and J by 8 bases, leaving 6 bases between them. The CDR3 is 11 amino acids. The CDR3 protein is CASSGLDEQFF. CDR3 nucleotide sequence: TGTGCCAGCAGTGGACTAGATGAGCAGTTCTTC.

This chain connects TRBV9 to TRBJ2-2; 7 positions match TRBD1. V trimming: 4 bases; J trimming: 2 bases; junction bases outside the gene matches: 5. Looked up from germline, CDR1 is SGDLS and CDR2 is YYNGEE. This CDR3 is built from 15 residues. CDR3 sequence reads: CASSRDSLNTGELFF. The CDR3 coding sequence is TGTGCCAGCAGCCGGGACAGTCTCAACACCGGGGAGCTGTTTTTT.

The V gene is TRBV9, the J gene TRBJ2-7, with TRBD2 identical over 8 bases. Per the germline V gene, CDR1 is SGDLS and CDR2 is YYNGEE. The CDR3 spans 16 residues. Losses at the gene ends were 4 bases for V and 6 bases for J; bases not matched to a gene: 15. In DNA, the CDR3 is TGTGCCAGCAGCCATCCGGGGGGGTCTCCCCTACCCGAGCAGTACTTC. The encoded protein is CASSHPGGSPLPEQYF.

This chain uses TRBV10-3 with TRBJ2-1, with TRBD2 matching 8 bases. The germline gives CDR1 ENHRY, CDR2 SYGVKD. V was clipped by 0 bases and J by 0 bases; unmatched bases: 10. The CDR3 spans 19 residues. This CDR3 is CAISESSTSGAGSYNEQFF. CDR3 sequence (DNA): TGTGCCATCAGTGAGTCGTCCACTAGCGGAGCCGGCTCCTACAATGAGCAGTTCTTC.

V usage is TRBV7-2 and J usage is TRBJ1-1; D remains unclear. Germline CDR1 is SGHTA and CDR2 is FQGNSA. The ends were cut back, 1 base at V and 7 bases at J, with 13 bases in the middle. The CDR3 is 14 amino acids. As DNA, the CDR3 is TGTGCCAGCAGCTTAGATGGCGCCAAAGGTGAAGCTTTCTTT. Translated: CASSLDGAKGEAFF.

The chain uses TRBV27 and TRBJ1-2; D is uncertain. V lost 8 bases, J lost 8 bases, and 15 bases lay in between. CDR1 is MNHEY and CDR2 is SMNVEV in the germline V gene (reference sequence). The CDR3 is 12 amino acids. DNA for the CDR3: TGTGCCAGCTCCTCCCCAGTGGGCGGCTACACCTTC. Protein product: CASSSPVGGYTF.

The chain is built from TRBV5-8 and TRBJ1-5, with D possibly matching TRBD1 (5 bases). The V and J ends lost 2 bases and 6 bases respectively, with 15 bases between them. This CDR3 contains 15 residues. From germline, CDR1 is SGHTS and CDR2 YDEGEE. The CDR3 loop is CASSFTGLISQPQHF. The CDR3 bases are TGTGCCAGCAGCTTCACGGGGCTTATCAGTCAGCCCCAGCATTTT. The variable domain in full, with the rest retrieved from reference TRBV5-8 and TRBJ1-5, is EAGVTQSPTHLIKTRGQQATLRCSPISGHTSVYWYQQALGLGLQFLLWYDEGEERNRGNFPPRFSGRQFPNYSSELNVNALELEDSALYLCASSFTGLISQPQHFGDGTRLSIL.

Only one count was recorded for this clone. Other DNA sequences in this specimen translate into the identical CDR3. This chain uses TRBV18 with TRBJ2-5; D remains ambiguous. V lost 3 bases and J 5 bases, leaving 10 bases between the germline ends. This CDR3 is 13 amino acids long. Germline values: CDR1 KGHSH, CDR2 LQKENI. The CDR3 loop is CASSPGRRETQYF. In nucleotides, the CDR3 is TGTGCCAGCTCACCTGGGCGCCGGGAGACCCAGTACTTC.

The V and J genes are TRBV10-1 and TRBJ2-2, with 7 nucleotides matching TRBD2. The V gene end was trimmed by 6 bases and the J gene end by 1 base; junction bases not matched to a gene: 5. The germline CDR1 and CDR2 sequences are WNHNN and SYGVQD (reference sequence). This CDR3 is built from 15 residues. The CDR3 region is CASSLTSRNTGELFF. Here the CDR3 DNA reads TGCGCCAGCAGCCTGACTAGCAGGAACACCGGGGAGCTGTTTTTT.

The chain is built from TRBV6-5 and TRBJ2-1, with D possibly TRBD2 on 5 matching bases. Germline V lookup: CDR1 MNHEY, CDR2 SVGAGI. The length of the CDR3 is 13 residues. The ends were cut back, 3 bases at V and 8 bases at J, with 11 bases in the middle. The CDR3 sequence is CASSYEGSYEQFF. In nucleotides, the CDR3 is TGTGCCAGCAGTTATGAGGGTTCGTATGAGCAGTTCTTC.

The V call is TRBV28, the J call TRBJ2-7; no clear D gene. Germline V CDR1 and CDR2: MDHEN, SYDVKM. Trimming pared 8 bases from V and 0 bases from J, leaving 11 bases between. The CDR3 contains 13 residues. This chain's CDR3 is CASHTYSSYEQYF. The CDR3 DNA reads TGTGCCAGCCACACCTACAGCTCCTACGAGCAGTACTTC.